There are many counts of the clone carrying this TCR beta chain. The antigen is undetermined. Unique molecular identifiers were attached to individual cDNA molecules. TCRdb re-called the 5' RACE reads through MiXCR, storing one row per CDR3 protein. The sample has about 36,000 distinct CDR3 sequences; less than 8% are singletons. This entry comes from a study of early T cells in non-severe SARS-CoV-2 infection. General observations from the study: The study's VDJdb matching favored anti-spike CD8 responses and missed private and CD4 specificities.

This CDR3 comprises 15 residues. V lost 4 bases to trimming and J lost 6 bases; unmatched junction nucleotides: 7. From germline, CDR1 is ENHRY and CDR2 SYGVKD. The sequencing here drew on whole blood, taken at baseline. V and J are TRBV10-3 and TRBJ2-3, with 10 positions matching TRBD2. The sequence derives from an adult who was a healthcare worker with PCR-confirmed SARS-CoV-2 infection or an uninfected control (not recorded which). The CDR3 bases are TGTGCCATCAGTGCCTCTAGCGGGAGTCGTGATACGCAGTATTTT. The encoded protein is CAISASSGSRDTQYF.